This record concerns one TCR beta chain sequence. Its antigen remains unidentified. The data were obtained in a study of CD8 T cells in ankylosing spondylitis. Overall study findings and caveats: A motif of 7 or 8 highly homologous TCR beta variants was seen as apparently characteristic of ankylosing spondylitis blood.

CDR3 length equals 15 residues. The J segment lost 7 bases and the V segment lost 7 bases, leaving 12 bases of the junction unmatched. CDR1 is SNHLY, CDR2 FYNNEI, per germline. Using its own MiXCR run on the 5' RACE reads, TCRdb lists one record per CDR3 protein. The sample contains about 390,000 distinct CDR3 sequences, about 22% of which appear only once. This clonotype was obtained from a male donor with ankylosing spondylitis. The chain recombines TRBV2 with TRBJ2-1; 8 positions match TRBD2. Source material: blood, either unsorted or a sorted T cell fraction (not recorded which). The CDR3 DNA reads TGTGCCAGCACCCCTTCGGGAGGGATTTTTAATGAGCAGTTCTTC. Amino acid sequence: CASTPSGGIFNEQFF.